The source of this T cell receptor beta chain is a study of blood T cell repertoires in COVID-19. Followed over time, Seattle patients had been enrolled while infection was active. In the original analysis: Reference gene primer amplification in the assay estimated nucleated cell counts. Generated by immunoSEQ multiplex PCR, the TCRdb table keeps only in-frame clones and is missing some. V, J and clone size derive from that table, while D and trimming were established from the DNA sequence. The profile shows over 450,000 clones, roughly 89% of them singletons. V shed 7 bases and J 4 bases; nucleotides not matched to a gene: 8. Germline CDR1 SQVTM, CDR2 ANQGSEA. The CDR3 consists of 14 residues.

The TCR originated in a man aged 18 to 35 with COVID-19, enrolled during active disease. V and J are TRBV29-1 and TRBJ2-2; TRBD2 agrees at 8 bases. The specimen was peripheral blood. This CDR3 is CSGLLAAGTGELFF. CDR3 bases: TGCAGCGGATTACTAGCGGCCGGCACCGGGGAGCTGTTTTTT.